Listed below are T cell receptor beta chains from one sample, sequenced in a study of blood T cell repertoires in COVID-19. Assay: immunoSEQ multiplex PCR; the TCRdb copy retains only in-frame clones and omits some. The sample has approximately 350,000 clones, about nine tenths seen once. Sequencing input: peripheral blood. These receptors all come from a woman aged 70 to 79 with COVID-19, enrolled during active disease. The CDR3 runs from the conserved cysteine through the conserved F or W. Each record gives: V gene, clone size, J gene, D gene, CDR3 DNA, CDR3 protein. The D gene is left open where the match is weak. Size is stated for part of the rows, as once, few or many counts, or as a class when the clone is expanded.

TRBV4-1,.,TRBJ2-5,.,TGCGCCAGCAGCCAGGAGGAGGGCGGTCGGCAAGAGACCCAGTACTTC,CASSQEEGGRQETQYF
TRBV9,.,TRBJ1-2,.,TGTGCCAGCAGCCCCTCAGGGGATAATGGCTACACCTTC,CASSPSGDNGYTF
TRBV18,.,TRBJ1-2,.,TGTGCCAGCTCACCAAGCTACGGGTTGGCTTATGGCTACACCTTC,CASSPSYGLAYGYTF
TRBV10-2,.,TRBJ2-7,.,TGCGCCAGCAGCCTTGACACCTACGAGCAGTACTTC,CASSLDTYEQYF
TRBV11-1,.,TRBJ1-1,.,TGTGCCAGCAGCCCCCTCACCGGAGAGAATGAAGCTTTCTTT,CASSPLTGENEAFF
TRBV5-1,.,TRBJ1-1,.,TGCGCCAGCAGCCTGCAGGAGAACACTGAAGCTTTCTTT,CASSLQENTEAFF
TRBV10-3,.,TRBJ1-4,.,TGTGCCGCCCACCGGGACATTAACGAAAAACTGTTTTTT,CAAHRDINEKLFF
TRBV3-1/TRBV3-2,.,TRBJ1-1,.,TGTGCCAGCAGCCAAGGTCTAATCAGGGCGGCTGAAGCTTTCTTT,CASSQGLIRAAEAFF
TRBV5-1,once,TRBJ1-6,.,TGCGCCAGCAGCTTGGAAGGGGGGGATAATTCACCCCTCCACTTT,CASSLEGGDNSPLHF
TRBV4-3,.,TRBJ1-3,TRBD1,TGCGCCAGCAGCCAAGTTTGGGGGGACAGGGGGCCAGGAAACACCATATATTTT,CASSQVWGDRGPGNTIYF
TRBV14,.,TRBJ1-4,.,TGTGCCAGCAGCCGCCGAAGCCCAGCGGGGGTAGAAAAACTGTTTTTT,CASSRRSPAGVEKLFF
TRBV9,.,TRBJ2-7,.,TGTGCCAGCAGCGAGGAGGAGAGCTCCTACGAGCAGTACTTC,CASSEEESSYEQYF
TRBV9,.,TRBJ2-1,TRBD2,TGTGCCAGCAGCGTAGACGGGACTAGCTTCAATGAGCAGTTCTTC,CASSVDGTSFNEQFF
TRBV9,.,TRBJ1-5,.,TGTGCCAGCAGCGTAGGGAGGGACAATCAGCCCCAGCATTTT,CASSVGRDNQPQHF
TRBV21-1,.,TRBJ1-6,.,TGTGCCAGCAGCAAAGTTAACAGGGGCAGGTCACCCCTCCACTTT,CASSKVNRGRSPLHF
TRBV11-2,few,TRBJ2-1,.,TGTGCCAGCAGCTTAGCCGTGGGGCTCGGCTCCTACAATGAGCAGTTCTTC,CASSLAVGLGSYNEQFF
TRBV4-1,.,TRBJ2-7,.,TGCGCCAGCAGCCATTTACTACAGGGAAGGACCTACGAGCAGTACTTC,CASSHLLQGRTYEQYF
TRBV27,.,TRBJ1-5,.,TGTGCCAGCGGGCCCAATCAGCCCCAGCATTTT,CASGPNQPQHF
TRBV5-1,.,TRBJ2-3,TRBD2,TGCGCCAGCAGCTTGGACTCGGGACTAGGGTCAGATACGCAGTATTTT,CASSLDSGLGSDTQYF
TRBV27,.,TRBJ1-2,TRBD1,TGTGCCAGCAGTCCCGGGGGGACAGGGGGCAGTGGCTACACCTTC,CASSPGGTGGSGYTF
TRBV6-5,.,TRBJ2-7,.,TGTGCCAGCAGTTACGGGGGGGCCTCCTACGAGCAGTACTTC,CASSYGGASYEQYF
TRBV29-1,.,TRBJ2-5,TRBD1,TGCAGCGTTGAAGTCCGGGACAGCCAGTACTTC,CSVEVRDSQYF
TRBV24-1,.,TRBJ2-5,.,TGTGCCACCAGTGATTCCAGGGGTCTTCGAGAGACCCAGTACTTC,CATSDSRGLRETQYF
TRBV12-5,.,TRBJ1-2,TRBD1,TGTGCTAGTGGGGGGCGACAGGGCCCCAAGGATGGCTACACCTTC,CASGGRQGPKDGYTF
TRBV10-3,.,TRBJ2-5,.,TGTGCCATCAAGGACTCGGGTTCGGTGGAGACCCAGTACTTC,CAIKDSGSVETQYF
TRBV10-1,.,TRBJ2-1,.,TGCGCCAGCAGTGAGTCGATGCGAATGTCCTACAATGAGCAGTTCTTC,CASSESMRMSYNEQFF
TRBV9,.,TRBJ1-2,.,TGTGCCAGCAAGAATGCAGGGATCTATGGCTACACCTTC,CASKNAGIYGYTF
TRBV19,.,TRBJ1-1,TRBD1,TGTGCCAGTAGCCCCTTTTCGCGGACAGGGGGGAACACTGAAGCTTTCTTT,CASSPFSRTGGNTEAFF
TRBV13,.,TRBJ1-1,TRBD1,TGTGCCAGCAGCTTGGGACAGGGTAAAGAAGCTTTCTTT,CASSLGQGKEAFF
TRBV19,.,TRBJ1-5,TRBD1,TGTGCCAGTAGTGTGACAGGGGGCATGTATAGCAATCAGCCCCAGCATTTT,CASSVTGGMYSNQPQHF
TRBV11-2,.,TRBJ1-6,.,TGTGCCAGCAGCCCTAATCTAGGGGGAAATTCACCCCTCCACTTT,CASSPNLGGNSPLHF
TRBV28,.,TRBJ1-1,TRBD1,TGTGCCAGCAGTATGACAGGGGCATTGGCTTTCTTT,CASSMTGALAFF
TRBV18,.,TRBJ1-2,TRBD1,TGTGCCAGCTCACCAGGGACAGGGGCTTATGGCTACACCTTC,CASSPGTGAYGYTF
TRBV6-5,.,TRBJ1-6,.,TGTGCCAGCAGTTACTCCGGGGTTATGTCACCCCTCCACTTT,CASSYSGVMSPLHF
TRBV11-2,.,TRBJ1-1,TRBD1,TGTGCCAGCAGCCCTGGACAGGGGAGGGGGACTGAAGCTTTCTTT,CASSPGQGRGTEAFF
TRBV3-1/TRBV3-2,once,TRBJ1-4,TRBD1,TGTGCCAGCAGCCTCCGGACAGGGGCCACTAATGAAAAACTGTTTTTT,CASSLRTGATNEKLFF
TRBV19,.,TRBJ1-5,.,TGTGCCACTAGGCGCACCATCAATCAGCCCCAGCATTTT,CATRRTINQPQHF
TRBV5-4,.,TRBJ1-1,.,TGTGCCAGCAGCTTGAGAGATACGAACACTGAAGCTTTCTTT,CASSLRDTNTEAFF
TRBV9,once,TRBJ1-1,TRBD1,TGTGCCAGCAGGTCCTTACAGGGGTTGATGAACACTGAAGCTTTCTTT,CASRSLQGLMNTEAFF
TRBV6-2/TRBV6-3,few,TRBJ1-3,.,TGTGCCAGCAGTCCGGGACACCTAAACTCTGGAAACACCATATATTTT,CASSPGHLNSGNTIYF
TRBV10-3,.,TRBJ2-2,TRBD2,TGTGCCATCAGTGAGGGTACTAGCGGGACCGGGGAGCTGTTTTTT,CAISEGTSGTGELFF